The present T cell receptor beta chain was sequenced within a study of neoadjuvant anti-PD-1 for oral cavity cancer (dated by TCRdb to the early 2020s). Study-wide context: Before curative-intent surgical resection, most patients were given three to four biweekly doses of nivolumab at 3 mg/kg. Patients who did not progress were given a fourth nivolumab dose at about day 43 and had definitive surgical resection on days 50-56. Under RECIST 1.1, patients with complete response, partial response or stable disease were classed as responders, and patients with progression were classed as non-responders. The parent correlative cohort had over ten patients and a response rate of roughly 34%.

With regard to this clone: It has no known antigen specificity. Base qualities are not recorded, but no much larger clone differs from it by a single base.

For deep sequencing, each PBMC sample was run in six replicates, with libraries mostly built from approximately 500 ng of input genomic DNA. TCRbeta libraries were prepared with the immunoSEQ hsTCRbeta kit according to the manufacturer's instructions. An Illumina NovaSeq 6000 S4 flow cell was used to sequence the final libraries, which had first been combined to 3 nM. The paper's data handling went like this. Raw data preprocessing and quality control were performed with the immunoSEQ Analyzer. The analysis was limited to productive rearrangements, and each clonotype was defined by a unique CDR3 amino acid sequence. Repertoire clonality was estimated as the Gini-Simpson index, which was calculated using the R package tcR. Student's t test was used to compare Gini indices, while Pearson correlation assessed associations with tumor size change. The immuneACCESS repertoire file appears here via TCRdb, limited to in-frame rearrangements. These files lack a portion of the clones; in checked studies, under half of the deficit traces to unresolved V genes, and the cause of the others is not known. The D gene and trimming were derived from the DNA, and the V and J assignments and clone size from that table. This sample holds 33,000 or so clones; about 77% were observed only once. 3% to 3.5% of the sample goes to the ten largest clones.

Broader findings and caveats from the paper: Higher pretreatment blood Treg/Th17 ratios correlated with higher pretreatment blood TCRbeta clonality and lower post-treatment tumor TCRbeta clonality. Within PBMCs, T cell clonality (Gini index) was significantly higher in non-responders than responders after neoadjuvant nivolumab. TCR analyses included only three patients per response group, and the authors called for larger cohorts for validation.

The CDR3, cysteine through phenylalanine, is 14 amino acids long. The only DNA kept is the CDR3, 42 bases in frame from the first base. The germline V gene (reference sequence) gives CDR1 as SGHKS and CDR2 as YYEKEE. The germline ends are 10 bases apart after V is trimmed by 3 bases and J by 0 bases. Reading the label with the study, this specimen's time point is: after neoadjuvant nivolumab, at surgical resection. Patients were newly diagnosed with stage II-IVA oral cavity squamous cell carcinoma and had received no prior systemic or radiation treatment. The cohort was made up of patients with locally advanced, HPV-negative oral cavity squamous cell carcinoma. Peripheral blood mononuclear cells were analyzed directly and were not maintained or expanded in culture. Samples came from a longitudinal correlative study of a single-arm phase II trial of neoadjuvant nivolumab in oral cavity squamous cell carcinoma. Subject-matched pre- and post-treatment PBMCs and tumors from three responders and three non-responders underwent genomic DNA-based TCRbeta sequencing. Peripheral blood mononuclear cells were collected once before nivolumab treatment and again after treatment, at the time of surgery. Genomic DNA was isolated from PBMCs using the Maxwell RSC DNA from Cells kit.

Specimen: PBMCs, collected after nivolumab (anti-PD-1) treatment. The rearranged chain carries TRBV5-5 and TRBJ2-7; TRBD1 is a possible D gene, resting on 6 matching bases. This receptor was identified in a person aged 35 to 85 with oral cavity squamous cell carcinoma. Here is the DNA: TGTGCCAGCAGCTGGGGGACACGCTCCTACGAGCAGTACTTC. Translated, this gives CASSWGTRSYEQYF.